The 30 T cell receptor beta chains listed next were all sequenced from one sample in a study of cytomegalovirus exposure and HLA in healthy donors. PCR used 60 Vbeta primers and 13 Jbeta primers. Generated by immunoSEQ multiplex PCR, the TCRdb table keeps only in-frame clones and is missing some. The sample carries over 150,000 clones, about three quarters recorded once. Material: PBMCs. The receptors derive from a woman between 40 and 55 years old in good health and CMV-seropositive.

The chain recombines TRBV19 with TRBJ1-4; 9 bases map to TRBD1. CDR1 is LNHDA, CDR2 SQIVND, per germline (reference sequence). The J segment lost 8 bases and the V segment lost 4 bases, leaving 8 bases of the junction unmatched. The length of the CDR3 is 15 residues. CDR3 in amino acids: CASSTTGQGLEKLFF. Here the CDR3 DNA reads TGTGCCAGTAGTACGACGGGACAGGGATTAGAAAAACTGTTTTTT.

The chain carries TRBV12-5 and TRBJ2-3, with TRBD2 matching over 12 bases. The CDR3 runs to 16 residues. V was pared by 6 bases and J by 0 bases, with 4 bases of the junction left unmatched. Germline CDR1 and CDR2: LGHNT and FRNRAP. The CDR3 is CASGRGTSGSTDTQYF. CDR3 coding DNA: TGTGCTAGTGGCCGCGGGACTAGCGGGAGCACAGATACGCAGTATTTT.

The chain combines TRBV6-5 with TRBJ2-3, with D tentatively TRBD1 (5 bases). Trimming cost V 4 bases and J 7 bases, with 15 bases left between them. The CDR3 totals 14 residues. Germline V gives CDR1 MNHEY, CDR2 SVGAGI. CDR3: CASSSKSRQNTQYF. The DNA for the CDR3 is TGTGCCAGCAGTTCTAAGTCAAGACAGAATACGCAGTATTTT.

This CDR3 reads CASSITPTNSGREEQFF. CDR3 bases: TGTGCCAGCAGCATTACACCGACTAACAGTGGTCGAGAGGAGCAGTTCTTC. V usage is TRBV27 and J usage is TRBJ2-1, with D tentatively TRBD2 (5 bases). V shed 6 bases and J shed 10 bases, with 28 bases lying between them. There are 17 residues in the CDR3. In germline, CDR1 is MNHEY, CDR2 SMNVEV (reference sequence).

V gene TRBV5-4 combines with J gene TRBJ1-1, with D possibly TRBD1 on 6 matching bases. Trimming shortened V by 0 bases and J by 10 bases, and 16 bases separated the two germline ends. Looked up from germline, CDR1 is SGHNT and CDR2 is YYREEE (reference sequence). CDR3 length: 14 residues. This CDR3 reads CASSLGTAGVGAFF. CDR3 nucleotide sequence: TGTGCCAGCAGCTTGGGGACAGCGGGAGTTGGAGCTTTCTTT.

Only one count was recorded for this clone. CDR3 loop: CASSPVGTGGNQPQHF. The CDR3 DNA reads TGTGCCAGCTCACCCGTTGGGACAGGGGGGAATCAGCCCCAGCATTTT. This chain links TRBV18 with TRBJ1-5; 11 positions agree with TRBD1. This CDR3 is built from 16 residues. Per the germline V gene, CDR1 is KGHSH and CDR2 is LQKENI. V lost 3 bases and J lost 4; bases outside the gene matches: 5.

The V gene is TRBV19, the J gene TRBJ1-1; tentative D call: TRBD1 (5 bases). The CDR3 is 12 residues long. The V end was cut by 6 bases, the J end by 0 bases, with 5 bases between. Germline CDR1 LNHDA, CDR2 SQIVND (reference sequence). The DNA for the CDR3 is TGTGCCAGTAGGGGGCTGAACACTGAAGCTTTCTTT. This encodes CASRGLNTEAFF. The complete variable domain, with remaining parts taken from reference TRBV19 and TRBJ1-1, reads DGGITQSPKYLFRKEGQNVTLSCEQNLNHDAMYWYRQDPGQGLRLIYYSQIVNDFQKGDIAEGYSVSREKKESFPLTVTSAQKNPTAFYLCASRGLNTEAFFGQGTRLTVV.

The chain uses TRBV7-8 and TRBJ1-1; tentative D call: TRBD1 (6 bases). Trimming pared 7 bases from V and 4 bases from J, leaving 16 bases between. Germline CDR1 SGHVS, CDR2 FQNEAQ. The CDR3 covers 14 residues. CDR3 residues: CASTLQGLGTEAFF. The CDR3 nucleotides read TGTGCCAGCACCCTTCAGGGGTTGGGCACTGAAGCTTTCTTT.

The J gene is TRBJ1-6, the V gene TRBV30, with D possibly being TRBD1 (6 bases). V was trimmed by 3 bases and J by 3 bases, leaving 15 bases between them. This CDR3 region has 16 residues. Germline-derived CDR1 and CDR2 are GTSNPN and SVGIG (reference sequence). As DNA, the CDR3 is TGTGCCTGGAGGGATACCGGGACAAGCTATAATTCACCCCTCCACTTT. Its protein is CAWRDTGTSYNSPLHF.

The J gene is TRBJ1-4, the V gene TRBV7-9; D perhaps matches TRBD1 (6 bases). The CDR3 extends over 14 amino acids. Trimming stripped 4 bases from V and 3 bases from J, with 9 bases between. From germline, CDR1 is SEHNR and CDR2 FQNEAQ (reference sequence). The DNA for the CDR3 is TGTGCCAGCAGCTCACAGGGTTCTAATGAAAAACTGTTTTTT. Its translation: CASSSQGSNEKLFF.

The chain recombines TRBV18 with TRBJ2-7; D is uncertain. The CDR3 is 15 residues long. Germline-derived CDR1 and CDR2 are KGHSH and LQKENI. The V end lost 3 bases, the J end lost 6 bases, and 18 bases lay between the germline ends. CDR3 loop: CASSPPRQRLSEQYF. The CDR3 DNA reads as TGTGCCAGCTCACCTCCGAGGCAGAGACTTAGCGAGCAGTACTTC.

The gene calls are TRBV6-1 and TRBJ1-2; D not resolved. Looked up from germline, CDR1 is MNHNS and CDR2 is SASEGT. This CDR3 has 14 residues. V lost 2 bases, J lost 8 bases, and 15 bases lay in between. This CDR3 reads CASSEFLRSGGYTF. CDR3 coding DNA: TGTGCCAGCAGTGAATTTTTAAGGTCGGGAGGCTACACCTTC.

The chain combines TRBV5-6 with TRBJ2-1, with unresolved D. The CDR3 consists of 13 residues. With 1 base removed from V and 5 bases from J, the gap between germline ends came to 7 bases. Germline CDR1 is SGHDT and CDR2 is YYEEEE. CDR3 sequence (DNA): TGTGCCAGCAGCTTGCCTAGTAACAATGAGCAGTTCTTC. The encoded protein is CASSLPSNNEQFF.

The J gene is TRBJ2-1, the V gene TRBV11-3; D is perhaps TRBD2 (6 bases). Between the trimmed V and J ends, which lost 5 bases and 4 bases, there was a span of 21 bases. The germline V gene has CDR1 SGHNT and CDR2 YENEEA. This CDR3 is 17 amino acids long. This CDR3 is CASSRGRGRGSYNEQFF. CDR3 DNA sequence: TGTGCCAGCAGCCGAGGGCGTGGGCGGGGATCTTACAATGAGCAGTTCTTC.

This clone came up once. The rearrangement uses TRBV18 and TRBJ2-7; D remains ambiguous. The CDR3 is made up of 13 amino acids. V was cut by 6 bases and J by 1 base, with 10 bases left in between. Germline V gene sequence: CDR1 KGHSH, CDR2 LQKENI. The CDR3 DNA is TGTGCCAGCTCCCTCGAGGTATCCTACGAGCAGTACTTC. Translation: CASSLEVSYEQYF.

The chain is built from TRBV4-2 and TRBJ2-2; 14 bases are a match to TRBD2. CDR1 and CDR2 (germline): LGHNA, YNFKEQ. This CDR3 region has 16 residues. V trimming: 5 bases; J trimming: 3 bases; junction bases outside the gene matches: 2. CDR3 sequence reads: CASSRGLAGDTGELFF. CDR3 DNA sequence: TGTGCCAGCAGCAGGGGACTAGCGGGGGACACCGGGGAGCTGTTTTTT.

The chain uses TRBV5-4 and TRBJ1-3, with 9 bases fitting TRBD1. Germline V CDR1 and CDR2: SGHNT, YYREEE (reference sequence). J lost 0 bases, V lost 0 bases, and 4 bases had no gene match. The CDR3 consists of 17 residues. CDR3: CASSLGTGAFSGNTIYF. The DNA for the CDR3 is TGTGCCAGCAGCTTGGGGACAGGGGCTTTCTCTGGAAACACCATATATTTT.

The chain links TRBV9 to TRBJ2-2; 7 nucleotides line up with TRBD1. V shed 1 base, J shed 4 bases, and the junction held 7 bases outside the gene matches. Germline V gene lookup returns CDR1 SGDLS and CDR2 YYNGEE. The CDR3 loop spans 16 amino acids. The CDR3 sequence is CASSVRGRAFTGELFF. In DNA, the CDR3 is TGTGCCAGCAGCGTAAGGGGGCGGGCGTTCACCGGGGAGCTGTTTTTT.

A single count supports this clone. The rearrangement links TRBV28 to TRBJ2-7; 7 nucleotides agree with TRBD2. After removal of 5 bases from V and 2 bases from J, the junction contained 9 bases not matched to a gene. CDR1 is MDHEN and CDR2 is SYDVKM in the germline V gene. This CDR3 spans 15 amino acids. This CDR3 is CASSPQRAGTYEQYF. The DNA for the CDR3 is TGTGCCAGCAGTCCCCAGAGAGCGGGGACCTACGAGCAGTACTTC.

The V call is TRBV5-1, the J call TRBJ2-5, with D unresolved. The V end lost 3 bases, the J end lost 5 bases, and 8 bases lay between the germline ends. Germline V gene data show CDR1 as SGHRS and CDR2 as YFSETQ. The CDR3 is 12 amino acids. CDR3 sequence: CASSSRGETQYF. CDR3 bases: TGCGCCAGCAGCTCCCGAGGCGAGACCCAGTACTTC.

A few counts support this clone. V gene TRBV5-1 combines with J gene TRBJ1-1, with D possibly TRBD1 on 5 matching bases. The CDR3 loop spans 15 amino acids. Germline-derived CDR1 and CDR2 are SGHRS and YFSETQ. Trimming pared 0 bases from V and 3 bases from J, leaving 12 bases between. In DNA form, the CDR3 reads TGCGCCAGCAGCTTGGTTGCAGGGATAGACACTGAAGCTTTCTTT. This translates into CASSLVAGIDTEAFF.

The gene calls are TRBV5-6 and TRBJ2-4; TRBD2 is a possible D gene (6 bases). The V gene lost 0 bases and the J gene lost 7 bases, with 11 bases spanning the gap. There are 14 residues in the CDR3. CDR1 is SGHDT and CDR2 is YYEEEE in the germline V gene. The CDR3 DNA follows: TGTGCCAGCAGCTTGGTCGGAGGGAGGAACATTCAGTACTTC. Its protein product is CASSLVGGRNIQYF.

This chain joins TRBV9 and TRBJ2-2; 8 bases agree with TRBD2. Germline V gives CDR1 SGDLS, CDR2 YYNGEE. J lost 4 bases, V lost 3 bases, and 2 bases had no gene match. The CDR3 runs to 14 residues. The CDR3 nucleotides are TGTGCCAGCAGCGAACTAGCGGTCACCGGGGAGCTGTTTTTT. This codes for CASSELAVTGELFF.

The chain links TRBV11-2 to TRBJ2-2; 13 bases match TRBD2. This CDR3 comprises 16 residues. CDR1 SGHAT and CDR2 FQNNGV come from the germline V gene. V gave up 6 bases and J gave up 1 base; unmatched junction bases: 2. CDR3 region: CASRLAGGGNTGELFF. The CDR3 DNA reads as TGTGCCAGCAGACTAGCGGGAGGGGGGAACACCGGGGAGCTGTTTTTT.

The chain uses TRBV5-1 and TRBJ1-2, with D hard to call. The CDR3 extends over 14 amino acids. Looked up from germline, CDR1 is SGHRS and CDR2 is YFSETQ. Deletions cut 4 bases from V and 6 bases from J, with 16 bases between. The CDR3 bases are TGCGCCAGCAGCGTCCTTCTAGGAGGTGATGGCTACACCTTC. It yields the protein CASSVLLGGDGYTF.

This clone was detected only once. The rearrangement joins TRBV21-1 to TRBJ2-3; the table gives TRBD2 as D, unverified against the DNA. TRBV21-1 is a known pseudogene. The CDR3 has 14 amino acids. This CDR3 reads CASSKALRTDTQYF. CDR3 nucleotide sequence: TGTGCCAGCAGCAAAGCGCTACGGACAGATACGCAGTATTTT.

The gene calls are TRBV7-2 and TRBJ2-3; 7 bases are a match to TRBD2. This CDR3 has 14 residues. V was pared by 5 bases and J by 5 bases, with 7 bases of the junction left unmatched. CDR1 is SGHTA, CDR2 FQGNSA, per germline. The CDR3 nucleotides are TGTGCCAGCAGCCAGGACTCGGGAGGAGATACGCAGTATTTT. This gives the protein CASSQDSGGDTQYF.

The V call is TRBV7-2, the J call TRBJ1-6; possible D gene TRBD1, 6 bases. The CDR3 is 15 amino acids. CDR1 SGHTA and CDR2 FQGNSA come from the germline V gene. V was cut by 5 bases and J by 7 bases, with 15 bases left in between. The chain's CDR3 is CASSLRQDSNSPLHF. The CDR3 nucleotides are TGTGCCAGCAGCCTTAGACAGGACTCCAATTCACCCCTCCACTTT.

This chain links TRBV11-2 with TRBJ1-2; a possible D gene is TRBD1 (6 bases). V was trimmed by 1 base and J by 2 bases, leaving 8 bases between them. This CDR3 has 14 amino acids. The germline gives CDR1 SGHAT, CDR2 FQNNGV. CDR3 protein: CASSLGTGNYGYTF. CDR3 sequence (DNA): TGTGCCAGCAGCTTAGGTACAGGGAACTATGGCTACACCTTC.

J is TRBJ2-7 and V is TRBV30; weak D call: TRBD1 (6 bases). The germline V and J ends were trimmed by 4 bases and 3 bases, with 13 bases remaining between them. CDR3 size: 13 residues. From germline, CDR1 is GTSNPN and CDR2 SVGIG (reference sequence). The CDR3 DNA reads as TGTGCCTGGAACAGGGAACAACTCTACGAGCAGTACTTC. Protein sequence: CAWNREQLYEQYF.